This TCR beta chain stems from a study of T cells in Graves' hyperthyroidism and ophthalmopathy. This clonotype was seen a handful of times. Enrolled ophthalmopathy patients presented with a Clinical Activity Score of at least 3, a NOSPECS grade of at least 4, and disease duration under 3 months. Exclusion of a patient resulted from uncontrolled infection, other autoimmune disease, pregnancy or lactation. Germline CDR1 is MDHEN and CDR2 is SYDVKM. The CDR3 totals 13 residues. The J segment lost 11 bases and the V segment lost 3 bases, leaving 5 bases of the junction unmatched. RNA transcripts yielded amplified TCR beta CDR3 regions. An initial round of RT-PCR targeting the TCR CDR3 relied on the HTBI primer set. In TCRdb, the multiplex PCR reads were re-called with MiXCR into one record per CDR3 protein. Here the sample spans hundreds of thousands of distinct CDR3 sequences, about 14% being singletons.

Sequencing used blood. The sequence came from a woman aged 45-59 years with Graves' ophthalmopathy. The V and J genes are TRBV28 and TRBJ1-3, with TRBD1 identical over 9 bases. The CDR3 spells CASSFSGTGSIYF. The CDR3 DNA reads TGTGCCAGCAGTTTTTCCGGGACAGGGTCCATATATTTT.